Reported below is one T cell receptor beta chain. Trimming left V 5 bases short and J 5 bases short, with 10 bases between. The CDR3 is 13 amino acids. Germline CDR1 is MNHEY and CDR2 is SMNVEV (reference sequence). These data originate in a study of control samples from healthy donors and cancer patients. This table comes from immunoSEQ multiplex PCR, and its TCRdb copy is limited to in-frame clones, with some not included. The data contain roughly 86,000 clones, 93% of them singletons. This sequence originates from a woman aged 25 to 39 in good health. The sample comprised blood. The V gene is TRBV27, the J gene TRBJ1-5; tentative D call: TRBD1 (5 bases). CDR3 protein: CASSGDRDQPQHF. CDR3 in DNA: TGTGCCAGCAGTGGTGACAGAGATCAGCCCCAGCATTTT.